The sequence of this T cell receptor beta chain was determined in a study of blood T cells in healthy people across ages (dated by TCRdb to about 2015). With respect to the entire study: In model experiments, roughly one uniquely barcoded TCR beta cDNA molecule per two T cells was captured by template switching. The donors were split into four age groups: young (average roughly 15 years), middle-aged (roughly 40), aged (62) and long-lived (under 85). The study measured age-related changes in TCR beta repertoire diversity using deep sequencing normalized with unique cDNA molecular identifiers. The study analyzed two additional independent replicas of 1 million unique cDNA reads from the same blood draw for two donors, one aged 18 to 29 and one aged 80 or older. To avoid experimental bias, donors of different ages were distributed randomly across sequencing lanes.

The CDR3 measures 12 amino acids from cysteine to phenylalanine. The CDR3 DNA has 36 bases and is translated from base 1. The V end loses 5 bases and the J end loses 3 bases, and a stretch of 5 bases separates them. The germline V gene gives CDR1 as SGHTA and CDR2 as FQGNSA. What the study reported, not specific to this receptor: A strong correlation was found between observed TCR beta diversity and the percentage of naive T cells measured by flow cytometry. As age increased, observed TCR beta diversity per million T cells dropped in a roughly linear way, and a significant reduction was already evident by age 40. Because profiling used bulk unsorted PBMCs, naive and antigen-experienced compartments could not be compared conclusively. Compared with the aged group, the long-lived group had more naive CD4+ T cells, fewer expanded clones and increased TCR diversity, suggesting age selection. Donor CMV infection status was unknown, potentially confounding age-related changes in expanded clonotypes. Estimates of total diversity based on one million sequenced T cells were considered lower bounds and underestimates.

The method was 5' RACE. Sequencing took place on an Illumina HiSeq 2500. The second PCR ran for about 6 to 12 cycles and used a J-beta primer mix along with a sample-barcoded 5' primer. A template-switch 5' adaptor carrying 12 random nucleotides introduced a unique molecular identifier onto each TCR beta cDNA molecule. At least 2.5 million CDR3-containing paired-end reads were obtained from each sample. All of the RNA was converted into first-strand cDNA using the Mint cDNA synthesis kit, with a TRBC-specific oligonucleotide serving as the primer. Following uracil-DNA glycosylase treatment, all cDNA underwent a first 18-cycle PCR with the universal primers M1SS and BC2_uni_R. The original pipeline was this. For normalization, 1 million high-quality reads, each with a distinct molecular identifier, were randomly selected from each sample. Instead of being binned into consensus sequences, reads with shared molecular identifiers were discarded. MiTCR, with a Q25 quality threshold and the strictest error-elimination algorithm, was used for CDR3 identification, clonotype clustering and error correction. A nonparametric unseen species model with Euler transformation was used to estimate a lower bound on total TCR beta diversity. Through fastp at Q25 and MiXCR, TCRdb rebuilt clones from the public reads, retaining in-frame beta chains. Duplicate CDR3 protein sequences are folded into a single record with the most common DNA and genes. TCRdb assigned the V and J calls; the authors' analysis was not used. Here the sample has around 1.5 million distinct CDR3 sequences; almost 35% occur a single time. The ten most abundant clones make up about 11% of the sample.

A note on this clonotype: Its antigen has not been determined. Base qualities are not at hand, and no much larger clone is one base apart.

The 39 donors, aged about 6 to 100 years, were systemically healthy Caucasian individuals from Russia. Each donor gave 8 to 10 milliliters of peripheral blood, drawn into EDTA-treated Vacutainer tubes. Ficoll-Paque density-gradient centrifugation was used to isolate PBMCs, with at least 6.5 million per sample. Total RNA, at least 6 micrograms per sample, was extracted from PBMCs with Trizol reagent. Naive CD45RAhigh/CD27high T cell percentages were measured by flow cytometry on a PBMC aliquot from every donor. Sequencing was performed on blood. The source is a woman aged 25 to 45 in good health. The chain links TRBV7-2 with TRBJ1-5; the D gene is not confidently resolved. CDR3 sequence: CASSPYNQPQHF. The DNA reads as follows: TGTGCCAGCAGCCCCTACAATCAGCCCCAGCATTTT. Reference TRBV7-2 and TRBJ1-5 proteins supply the regions before and after the CDR3; the full variable domain is: GAGVSQSPSNKVTEKGKDVELRCDPISGHTALYWYRQSLGQGLEFLIYFQGNSAPDKSGLPSDRFSAERTGGSVSTLTIQRTQQEDSAVYLCASSPYNQPQHFGDGTRLSIL.